This TCR beta chain is from a study of metastatic and nonmetastatic thyroid tumors. Study at large: Both malignant and benign thyroid patients supplied peripheral blood and tumor or nodule tissue samples, across which the repertoires of these patients were then compared. Study findings and constraints: It was reportedly found that TCR beta diversity was significantly higher in malignant thyroid tumors than in benign nodules, a difference seen in both blood and tumor samples.

Each patient went into thyroid surgery without having received any treatment. Per the germline V gene, CDR1 is MDHEN and CDR2 is SYDVKM. The CDR3 has 20 amino acids. The junction had 10 bases not matched to a gene; V was cut back by 7 bases and J by 0 bases. MiXCR was used by TCRdb to re-call the PCR reads. This sample has more than 25,000 clones; around 7% occur once, and the top ten carry 43%. This clone was found many times. The antigen is unknown. Sequences were obtained from blood. The rearrangement uses TRBV28 and TRBJ2-6; 15 bases line up with TRBD2. This receptor was obtained from a female donor with papillary thyroid cancer or a benign thyroid nodule (not recorded which). Some clones in this sample may be carry-over from other donors' samples. CDR3 DNA sequence: TGTGCCAGCAATCATCCGGGACTAGCGGGAGGAAGCTCTGGGGCCAACGTCCTGACTTTC. Protein: CASNHPGLAGGSSGANVLTF.